The 22 T cell receptor beta chains listed next were all sequenced from one sample in a study of blood T cells in healthy people across ages. For the second PCR, which ran for about 7 to 11 cycles, a sample-barcoded 5' primer and a J-beta primer mix were used. TCRdb re-called the 5' RACE reads through MiXCR, storing one row per CDR3 protein. This table holds about 700,000 distinct CDR3 sequences, less than 40% found once. The sequenced sample was blood. The origin of the receptors is a woman aged 80 or older in good health.

The chain uses TRBV27 and TRBJ1-1, with a possible D match to TRBD1 (5 bases). Germline CDR1 and CDR2: MNHEY and SMNVEV (reference sequence). This CDR3 has 15 amino acids. The ends were cut back, 6 bases at V and 1 base at J, with 15 bases in the middle. This chain's CDR3 is CASRPRKTGNTEAFF. DNA of the CDR3: TGTGCCAGCAGGCCCAGAAAAACAGGGAACACTGAAGCTTTCTTT.

The chain is built from TRBV7-2 and TRBJ2-2, with TRBD1 matching 7 bases. Germline trimming cut 5 bases from V and 5 bases from J; bases unmatched to any gene: 14. The CDR3 is 17 residues long. From germline, CDR1 is SGHTA and CDR2 FQGNSA. The CDR3: CASSKSGQAMVTGELFF. CDR3 bases: TGTGCCAGCAGCAAGAGTGGACAGGCGATGGTAACCGGGGAGCTGTTTTTT.

This rearrangement joins TRBV24-1 to TRBJ2-1; D perhaps matches TRBD1 (5 bases). V lost 4 bases, J lost 10 bases, and 25 bases lay in between. CDR1 and CDR2 (germline): KGHDR, SFDVKD. The CDR3 length is 17 residues. This CDR3 is CATSEYPQNGPHREQFF. For the CDR3, the DNA is TGTGCCACCAGTGAATACCCACAGAACGGACCCCACAGGGAGCAGTTCTTC.

The gene calls are TRBV7-9 and TRBJ2-7; 9 nucleotides agree with TRBD1. The CDR3 totals 13 residues. With 5 bases clipped from V and 5 bases from J, the junction kept 4 bases outside the gene matches. The germline gives CDR1 SEHNR, CDR2 FQNEAQ (reference sequence). The CDR3 DNA is TGTGCCAGCAGCACCTGGACAGGGGACGAGCAGTACTTC. Translated, it gives CASSTWTGDEQYF.

V and J are TRBV12-3 or TRBV12-4 and TRBJ2-7; D gene ambiguous. Deletions cut 3 bases from V and 3 bases from J, with 9 bases between. This CDR3 comprises 13 residues. CDR3 sequence reads: CASSFSMNYEQYF. The CDR3 coding sequence is TGTGCCAGCAGTTTTAGTATGAACTACGAGCAGTACTTC.

Ten or more counts support this clonotype. This chain joins TRBV7-2 and TRBJ1-6, with 7 bases identical to TRBD1. The junction had 4 bases not matched to a gene; V was cut back by 7 bases and J by 7 bases. From germline, CDR1 is SGHTA and CDR2 FQGNSA. The CDR3 sequence is 13 residues long. This CDR3 is CASTLTGNSPLHF. The CDR3 DNA reads TGTGCCAGCACCCTGACAGGGAATTCACCCCTCCACTTT.

This clonotype was seen many times. V is TRBV6-5 and J is TRBJ1-2; D is ambiguous. Germline-derived CDR1 and CDR2 are MNHEY and SVGAGI. Trimming removed 6 bases from V and 7 bases from J, with 12 bases in between. This CDR3 region has 12 residues. CDR3 DNA: TGTGCCAGCAGCGCTCGGGAGCGTGGCTACACCTTC. Translated: CASSARERGYTF.

As for this clonotype: Just one base apart from a much larger clone, this may be a read error. The V and J genes are TRBV3-1 and TRBJ1-2, with TRBD1 as a possible D gene (5 bases). The CDR3 totals 13 residues. Looked up from germline, CDR1 is LGHDT and CDR2 is YNNKEL (reference sequence). V gave up 1 base and J gave up 4 bases, with 7 bases separating them. The CDR3 bases are TGTGCCAGCAGCCAAGGCAGGGTCTATGGCTACACCTTC. Translation: CASSQGRVYGYTF.

This clonotype has at least ten counts. The chain has TRBV7-2 and TRBJ2-5; D remains unclear. The CDR3 spans 13 residues. Trimming shortened V by 5 bases and J by 7 bases, and 14 bases separated the two germline ends. Germline CDR1 reads SGHTA; CDR2 reads FQGNSA. The CDR3 DNA sequence: TGTGCCAGCAGCCCCCTGTCTGGAGCGACCCAGTACTTC. Protein: CASSPLSGATQYF.

This chain uses TRBV15 with TRBJ2-2, with 8 nucleotides matching TRBD1. The CDR3 extends over 16 amino acids. Germline CDR1 is LNHNV and CDR2 is YYDKDF (reference sequence). Trimming at V came to 6 bases and at J to 0 bases, leaving 6 bases not matched to a gene. CDR3 loop: CATRSRGRTNTGELFF. DNA of the CDR3: TGTGCCACCAGGTCCAGGGGGCGTACGAACACCGGGGAGCTGTTTTTT.

The rearrangement joins TRBV10-3 to TRBJ1-4; D is perhaps TRBD1 (6 bases). Germline-derived CDR1 and CDR2 are ENHRY and SYGVKD. Trimming took off 7 bases at V and 2 bases at J, with 11 bases between the two ends. The CDR3 sequence is 14 residues long. Here the CDR3 reads CAIKGGETNEKLFF. The CDR3 bases are TGTGCCATCAAGGGGGGAGAGACTAATGAAAAACTGTTTTTT.

Comments on this clonotype: This sequence may be a read error, since a much larger clone differs from it by one base. The J gene is TRBJ1-5, the V gene TRBV5-6; D may be TRBD1 (5 bases). V was trimmed by 4 bases and J by 3 bases, leaving 17 bases between them. The CDR3 spans 16 residues. Germline lookup yields CDR1 SGHDT and CDR2 YYEEEE. The CDR3, as DNA: TGTGCCAGCAGCCGGAGGGGCAGAATGTCCAATCAGCCCCAGCATTTT. Translated, it gives CASSRRGRMSNQPQHF.

In regard to this clonotype: A clone one base away is much larger, so this may be a read error. The chain employs TRBV12-3 or TRBV12-4 and TRBJ1-1; the D gene is possibly TRBD1 (5 bases). The CDR3 runs to 14 residues. CDR3 region: CASMPGRMNTEDFF. DNA of the CDR3: TGTGCCAGCATGCCGGGACGGATGAACACTGAAGATTTCTTT.

This clonotype was counted a few times. V usage is TRBV30 and J usage is TRBJ1-1; tentatively, D is TRBD1 (6 bases). Trimming removed 4 bases at V and 2 bases at J, with 11 bases between. CDR1 is GTSNPN and CDR2 is SVGIG in the germline V gene (reference sequence). The CDR3 contains 13 residues. In DNA, the CDR3 is TGTGCCTGGACAAGACAGGCTAACACTGAAGCTTTCTTT. This codes for CAWTRQANTEAFF. Together with reference TRBV30 and TRBJ1-1, the CDR3 gives the full variable domain: SQTIHQWPATLVQPVGSPLSLECTVEGTSNPNLYWYRQAAGRGLQLLFYSVGIGQISSEVPQNLSASRPQDRQFILSSKKLLLSDSGFYLCAWTRQANTEAFFGQGTRLTVV.

This sequence joins TRBV12-3 or TRBV12-4 and TRBJ1-2, with D possibly being TRBD1 (6 bases). The CDR3 runs to 14 residues. The V end lost 8 bases, the J end lost 7 bases, and 20 bases lay between the germline ends. The CDR3 spells CASWRGGRGAGYTF. The CDR3, as DNA: TGTGCCAGCTGGCGGGGAGGTCGGGGGGCTGGCTACACCTTC.

This clonotype was detected ten times or more. This chain connects TRBV20-1 to TRBJ1-4; D gene uncertain. The CDR3 is 12 amino acids. V was pared by 6 bases and J by 0 bases, with 5 bases between. In germline, CDR1 is DFQATT, CDR2 SNEGSKA (reference sequence). The CDR3 spells CSAPATNEKLFF. The CDR3 DNA reads TGCAGTGCCCCAGCAACTAATGAAAAACTGTTTTTT.

This rearrangement joins TRBV29-1 to TRBJ2-7; TRBD1 might be the D (5 bases). The germline CDR1 and CDR2 sequences are SQVTM and ANQGSEA. Between the trimmed V and J ends, which lost 5 bases and 5 bases, there was a span of 10 bases. CDR3 size: 11 residues. The CDR3 coding sequence is TGCAGCGTTCAGGGTGGAGACGAGCAGTACTTC. Translation gives CSVQGGDEQYF.

In its sample, this clonotype was seen many times. V is TRBV24-1 and J is TRBJ2-1, with TRBD2 identical over 10 bases. Germline V gene data show CDR1 as KGHDR and CDR2 as SFDVKD. The CDR3 has 16 amino acids. J was trimmed by 4 bases and V by 3 bases; bases with no gene match: 5. The CDR3 is CATSDPSGGAYNEQFF. The CDR3, as DNA: TGTGCCACCAGTGATCCAAGCGGGGGGGCTTACAATGAGCAGTTCTTC.

This clonotype was seen ten or more times. This rearrangement joins TRBV7-3 to TRBJ1-4; TRBD1 aligns across 11 bases. Trimming took 5 bases from V and 1 from J; bases not matched to a gene: 3. The germline V gene encodes CDR1 SGHTA and CDR2 FQGTGA. The CDR3 totals 16 residues. The CDR3: CASSPGTGGTNEKLFF. For the CDR3, the DNA is TGTGCCAGCAGCCCAGGGACAGGGGGAACTAATGAAAAACTGTTTTTT. The variable domain in full, with the rest retrieved from reference TRBV7-3 and TRBJ1-4, is GAGVSQTPSNKVTEKGKYVELRCDPISGHTALYWYRQSLGQGPEFLIYFQGTGAADDSGLPNDRFFAVRPEGSVSTLKIQRTERGDSAVYLCASSPGTGGTNEKLFFGSGTQLSVL.

V is TRBV12-3 or TRBV12-4 and J is TRBJ2-5, with 7 nucleotides matching TRBD2. The CDR3 has 15 residues. V dropped 7 bases and J dropped 5; count of bases not matched to a gene: 13. The CDR3 region has the DNA TGTGCCAGCACCCGGACGGCTAGCGGTATGGAGACCCAGTACTTC. This translates into CASTRTASGMETQYF.

As concerns this clonotype: One junction end does not reproduce the germline sequence, and a read error may be involved. This chain connects TRBV7-2 to TRBJ1-2; TRBD1 matches 9 bases. CDR1 and CDR2 (germline): SGHTA, FQGNSA. CDR3 length: 12 residues. The DNA for the CDR3 is TGTGTCAGCAGCCCGGGACAGGGTGGCTACACCTTC. Translating it yields CVSSPGQGGYTF.

This clonotype was counted between two and nine times. V is TRBV6-5 and J is TRBJ2-3, with 9 bases aligning to TRBD2. The CDR3 runs to 19 residues. The J segment lost 5 bases and the V segment lost 1 base, leaving 16 bases of the junction unmatched. CDR1 MNHEY and CDR2 SVGAGI come from the germline V gene. Written as DNA, the CDR3 is TGTGCCAGCAGTTACTTCCCGCTAGGTGGCGGGGGGGCCCAAGATACGCAGTATTTT. As protein: CASSYFPLGGGGAQDTQYF.